This entry lists 8 T cell receptor beta chains sequenced from one sample in a study of Graves' ophthalmopathy and Graves' hyperthyroidism (dated by TCRdb to 2016 to 2019). The listed sequencing device is Illumina HiSeq 2000. For repertoire sequencing, TCR beta CDR3 regions were amplified from RNA transcripts. HTBI primers and the Qiagen OneStep RT-PCR kit were used in a first-round RT-PCR, which was followed by a second-round multiplex PCR, size selection and purification. TCRdb trimmed public reads at Q25 via fastp, called clones via MiXCR and kept in-frame beta chains. Every entry covers one CDR3 protein and lists the most common genes and DNA from its rows. The table for this sample lists around 1.1 million distinct CDR3 sequences; about 36% of them were counted only once. The leading ten clones occupy 8.5% to 14% of the sample. Sequenced input: peripheral blood or thyroid tissue (not recorded which). These receptors were taken from an adult man with Graves' hyperthyroidism.

The chain combines TRBV9 with TRBJ1-1; a weak D match, TRBD1 (5 bases). The ends were cut back, 3 bases at V and 7 bases at J, with 13 bases in the middle. CDR1 is SGDLS, CDR2 YYNGEE, per germline. CDR3 length: 13 amino acids. Here the CDR3 reads CASSATGVGEAFF. The CDR3 region has the DNA TGTGCCAGCAGCGCTACGGGGGTTGGTGAAGCTTTCTTT.

This clonotype was counted many times. At one boundary the junction diverges from the germline segment, which might be a read error. The rearrangement links TRBV15 to TRBJ1-3; D might be TRBD1 (5 bases). The CDR3 loop spans 17 amino acids. Germline CDR1 and CDR2: LNHNV and YYDKDF (reference sequence). The CDR3 region is CATSRSRVGASGNTVYF. For the CDR3, the DNA is TGTGCCACCAGCAGATCGCGGGTTGGGGCTTCTGGAAACACCGTATATTTT.

This clonotype was seen repeatedly, ten times or more. The rearrangement joins TRBV2 to TRBJ1-2; 9 bases are a match to TRBD1. Trimming at V came to 4 bases and at J to 4 bases, leaving 7 bases not matched to a gene. This CDR3 has 15 residues. CDR1 and CDR2 (germline): SNHLY, FYNNEI. CDR3 nucleotides: TGTGCCAGCAGTGGCGGACAGGGGACTGGCTATGGCTACACCTTC. Its translation is CASSGGQGTGYGYTF.

This clonotype was picked up many times. The rearrangement joins TRBV20-1 to TRBJ2-2, with TRBD1 identical over 8 bases. This CDR3 comprises 14 residues. The V gene's germline CDR1 is DFQATT and CDR2 SNEGSKA (reference sequence). The V and J ends lost 4 bases and 4 bases, in that order; junction bases with no gene match: 5. The CDR3 DNA reads TGCAGTGCTACGGACAGGGCGGGCACCGGGGAGCTGTTTTTT. Encoded protein: CSATDRAGTGELFF.

This clonotype was seen repeatedly, ten times or more. V and J are TRBV10-3 and TRBJ1-5; D might be TRBD1 (6 bases). With 0 bases removed from V and 7 bases from J, the gap between germline ends came to 19 bases. The CDR3 has 17 residues. In germline, CDR1 is ENHRY, CDR2 SYGVKD. CDR3 residues: CAISESGGRGPRQPQHF. DNA for the CDR3: TGTGCCATCAGTGAGTCCGGGGGCCGGGGGCCGAGGCAGCCCCAGCATTTT.

The sample holds a few counts of this clonotype. The rearrangement uses TRBV6-2 or TRBV6-3 and TRBJ1-2, with D perhaps TRBD1 (5 bases). The CDR3 sequence is 13 residues long. Per germline, CDR1 MNHEY and CDR2 SVGEGT. Trimming stripped 6 bases from V and 8 bases from J, with 16 bases between. CDR3 sequence reads: CASSPQEVAGYTF. In DNA form, the CDR3 reads TGTGCCAGCAGCCCACAGGAGGTCGCCGGCTACACCTTC.

With regard to this clonotype: Since a much larger clone is just one base distant, this may be a read error. The genes are TRBV11-2 and TRBJ1-4; D not resolved. The CDR3 runs 15 residues. Trimming removed 5 bases from V and 3 bases from J, with 13 bases in between. From germline, CDR1 is SGHAT and CDR2 FQNNGV. CDR3 amino acids: CASSEGFSANEKLFF. The CDR3 DNA sequence: TGTGCCAGCAGCGAAGGGTTCTCCGCTAATGAAAAACTGTTTTTT.

There are many counts of this clonotype. CDR3 sequence: CASSLVPQTQETQYF. The CDR3 DNA is TGTGCCAGCAGCTTGGTTCCTCAGACCCAAGAGACCCAGTACTTC. V is TRBV7-9 and J is TRBJ2-5; no clear D gene. Trimming removed 3 bases at V and 1 base at J, with 12 bases between. This CDR3 comprises 15 residues. The germline V gene encodes CDR1 SEHNR and CDR2 FQNEAQ (reference sequence).